This is a list of T cell receptor beta chains from one sample in a study of blood T cells in healthy people across ages. Each CDR3 protein is one row after TCRdb ran MiXCR on the 5' RACE reads. Of about a million distinct CDR3 sequences in the sample, roughly two fifths were seen once. The specimen was blood. The receptors here all came from a man aged 18 to 29 in good health. Both conserved end residues are part of each CDR3. D genes are given only for firm matches. Not every row has a clone size; where given, it reads once, few, many or a size class.

>TRBJ2-7|TRBV5-1|17|few|NA
CASSLVPAGTSSYEQYF
TGCGCCAGCAGCTTGGTTCCGGCGGGTACAAGCTCCTACGAGCAGTACTTC
>TRBJ2-1|TRBV10-2|14|few|TRBD1
CASSDRQGAYEQFF
TGCGCCAGCAGTGACAGACAGGGCGCCTATGAGCAGTTCTTC
>TRBJ2-7|TRBV29-1|15|NA|NA
CSVERVSGGRNEQYF
TGCAGCGTTGAAAGGGTTAGTGGGGGGCGCAACGAGCAGTACTTC
>TRBJ1-2|TRBV27|14|NA|NA
CASSYGTGRYGYTF
TGTGCCAGCAGTTATGGGACGGGTCGGTACGGCTACACCTTC
>TRBJ2-5|TRBV7-2|14|NA|NA
CASSLFEFQETQYF
TGTGCCAGCAGCTTATTTGAATTCCAAGAGACCCAGTACTTC
>TRBJ2-5|TRBV12-3/TRBV12-4|14|NA|TRBD2
CASSYGGGAETQYF
TGTGCCAGCAGTTATGGCGGGGGTGCTGAGACCCAGTACTTC
>TRBJ1-5|TRBV9|17|NA|NA
CASSVASTPNSNQPQHF
TGTGCCAGCAGCGTAGCTTCCACCCCGAATAGCAATCAGCCCCAGCATTTT
>TRBJ2-2|TRBV6-2/TRBV6-3|15|NA|NA
CASSYSRVPTGELFF
TGTGCCAGCAGTTACTCGAGGGTCCCCACCGGGGAGCTGTTTTTT
>TRBJ1-5|TRBV20-1|15|NA|TRBD1
CSALNRGYSNQPQHF
TGCAGTGCCCTGAACAGGGGCTATAGCAATCAGCCCCAGCATTTT
>TRBJ2-3|TRBV5-1|15|NA|NA
CASSPLFYSTDTQYF
TGCGCCAGCAGCCCCCTCTTTTACAGCACAGATACGCAGTATTTT
>TRBJ2-7|TRBV28|16|NA|NA
CASTTSGTSEDNQQYF
TGTGCCAGCACGACCTCCGGGACGTCGGAAGACAATCAGCAGTACTTC
>TRBJ2-1|TRBV20-1|13|NA|NA
CSAGPDSNNEQFF
TGCAGTGCTGGCCCGGACAGTAACAATGAGCAGTTCTTC
>TRBJ2-3|TRBV5-1|16|NA|TRBD2
CASSIRLAGYTDTQYF
TGCGCCAGCAGCATAAGACTAGCGGGGTACACAGATACGCAGTATTTT
>TRBJ2-2|TRBV4-1|15|few|NA
CASSQSWKNTGELFF
TGCGCCAGCAGCCAGAGCTGGAAGAACACCGGGGAGCTGTTTTTT
>TRBJ2-2|TRBV5-1|16|NA|TRBD1
CASSFGQGLKTGELFF
TGCGCCAGCAGCTTCGGACAGGGTCTCAAAACCGGGGAGCTGTTTTTT
>TRBJ1-4|TRBV12-3/TRBV12-4|14|few|NA
CASRSGGWDEKLFF
TGTGCCAGCAGGAGCGGAGGGTGGGATGAAAAACTGTTTTTT
>TRBJ1-2|TRBV4-2|14|many|NA
CASSQLPGDYGYTF
TGTGCCAGCAGCCAACTTCCGGGGGACTATGGCTACACCTTC
>TRBJ2-1|TRBV7-9|15|few|TRBD2
CASSLKSGLDNEQFF
TGTGCCAGCAGCTTAAAGAGTGGACTAGACAATGAGCAGTTCTTC
>TRBJ2-1|TRBV9|16|NA|NA
CASSDPDGNPIDEQFF
TGTGCCAGCAGCGACCCCGATGGGAATCCGATCGATGAGCAGTTCTTC
>TRBJ1-5|TRBV4-2|13|few|NA
CASSQGQHQPQHF
TGTGCCAGCAGCCAAGGACAACACCAGCCCCAGCATTTT
>TRBJ2-5|TRBV12-3/TRBV12-4|13|NA|NA
CASSLSNRETQYF
TGTGCCAGCAGTTTATCAAACCGGGAGACCCAGTACTTC
>TRBJ2-7|TRBV20-1|14|few|NA
CSARDRTIPYEQYF
TGCAGTGCTAGAGATAGGACGATTCCCTACGAGCAGTACTTC
>TRBJ2-7|TRBV5-6|15|NA|NA
CASSYSLAGRNEQYF
TGTGCCAGCAGCTATAGCCTAGCAGGCCGCAATGAGCAGTACTTC
>TRBJ1-6|TRBV27|15|few|TRBD1
CASSVRTGDNSPLHF
TGTGCCAGCAGTGTCCGGACAGGAGATAATTCACCCCTCCACTTT
>TRBJ1-1|TRBV10-2|13|NA|NA
CASSEGTFTEAFF
TGCGCCAGCAGTGAGGGGACCTTCACTGAAGCTTTCTTT
>TRBJ2-5|TRBV27|11|few|NA
CASSGDNEQYF
TGTGCCAGCAGTGGAGACAATGAGCAGTACTTC
>TRBJ1-5|TRBV29-1|12|NA|NA
CSVKDSNQPQHF
TGCAGCGTCAAAGATAGCAATCAGCCCCAGCATTTT
>TRBJ1-1|TRBV29-1|16|NA|TRBD1
CSARIRDRARDTEAFF
TGCAGCGCCCGTATCCGGGACAGGGCTAGGGACACTGAAGCTTTCTTT
>TRBJ2-6|TRBV6-5|16|NA|NA
CASSRLQSAGANVLTF
TGTGCCAGCAGCCGACTGCAATCGGCCGGGGCCAACGTCCTGACTTTC
>TRBJ2-3|TRBV5-1|16|NA|NA
CASSLVEAGNPDTQYF
TGCGCCAGCAGCTTGGTTGAGGCAGGAAACCCAGATACGCAGTATTTT
>TRBJ2-1|TRBV12-3/TRBV12-4|13|many|NA
CASSLNSYNEQFF
TGTGCCAGCAGTTTAAACAGTTACAATGAGCAGTTCTTC
>TRBJ2-1|TRBV2|14|few|TRBD2
CASELSGGYNEQFF
TGTGCCAGCGAGCTCAGCGGGGGGTACAATGAGCAGTTCTTC
>TRBJ1-5|TRBV20-1|15|NA|NA
CSARDRRGTHQPQHF
TGCAGTGCTAGAGATCGACGTGGTACTCATCAGCCCCAGCATTTT
>TRBJ1-2|TRBV10-3|14|many|TRBD1
CAITPGQGPGGYTF
TGTGCCATCACCCCGGGACAGGGGCCCGGCGGCTACACCTTC
>TRBJ2-1|TRBV4-1|18|NA|NA
CASSQGLRGTLSYNEQFF
TGCGCCAGCAGCCAAGGGCTTAGAGGGACCCTTTCCTACAATGAGCAGTTCTTC
>TRBJ2-2|TRBV5-1|15|NA|TRBD1
CASSPPQGAAGELFF
TGCGCCAGCAGCCCCCCGCAGGGGGCAGCCGGGGAGCTGTTTTTT
>TRBJ2-7|TRBV29-1|12|many|NA
CSAGTFSYEQYF
TGCAGCGCCGGGACATTTTCCTACGAGCAGTACTTC
>TRBJ1-5|TRBV27|15|few|TRBD1
CASSNRAGGFQPQHF
TGTGCCAGCTCCAACCGGGCAGGGGGCTTTCAGCCCCAGCATTTT
>TRBJ2-1|TRBV11-2|21|NA|TRBD1
CASSSPTGQVHWPNSYNEQFF
TGTGCCAGCAGCTCCCCGACAGGGCAAGTTCATTGGCCAAACTCCTACAATGAGCAGTTCTTC